This T cell receptor (beta chain) was sequenced during a study of CD39 and CD103 CD8 tumor-infiltrating T cells. Study-wide context: Shown patients: HPV-positive HNSCC, HPV-negative HNSCC, ovarian cancer, melanoma.

Germline CDR1 reads MNHNY; CDR2 reads SVGAGI (reference sequence). Trimming took off 2 bases at V and 5 bases at J, with 10 bases between the two ends. The CDR3 sequence is 15 residues long. Patients were not receiving any therapy when their samples were collected. Findings and caveats of the study: DP CD8 TILs seemed more oligoclonal than DN, SP and blood memory CD8.

TCRdb's table, derived via immunoSEQ multiplex PCR, lists solely in-frame clones and lacks some. There are about 7,400 clones in the sample; 50% to 75% occur only once, and almost 60% lies in the top ten. On this clone: Antigen unknown.

What was sequenced was CD8+ T cells sorted from blood. Subset indicated: total memory CD8 T cells (CD45RA-CCR7+/-) from blood or uninvolved lymph node. This receptor was taken from a human donor with head and neck squamous cell carcinoma. The V and J genes are TRBV6-6 and TRBJ2-6; no firm D call. CDR3 protein: CASSYTRSRANVLTF. Here the CDR3 DNA reads TGTGCCAGCAGTTACACGAGGTCAAGGGCCAACGTCCTGACTTTC.